Listed below are T cell receptor beta chains from one sample, sequenced in a study of control samples from healthy donors and cancer patients. TCRdb's table, derived via immunoSEQ multiplex PCR, lists solely in-frame clones and lacks some. Counted here are around 41,000 clones, around 94% occurring once; the ten biggest clones make up about 24%. Sequenced material: blood. Receptors were obtained from a man aged 55-75 years in good health. Both conserved end residues are part of each CDR3. The order of the fields is V gene, J gene, clone size, D gene, CDR3 DNA, CDR3 protein. A D gene is named only where the DNA matches it firmly. The size field is filled for only some rows; it gives once, few, many or a size class.

TRBV9	TRBJ2-1	NA	NA	TGTGCCAGCAGCGTAGTGGGAACTCCCTGGGTCAATGAGCAGTTCTTC	CASSVVGTPWVNEQFF
TRBV4-1	TRBJ2-5	NA	NA	TGCGCCAGCAGCCAAGATCTATTCGGAGAGGCCCAGTACTTC	CASSQDLFGEAQYF
TRBV11-3	TRBJ2-7	NA	NA	TGTGCCAGCAGCCCCACCGCCAGGGGAACCTACGAGCAGTACTTC	CASSPTARGTYEQYF
TRBV18	TRBJ1-5	NA	TRBD1	TGTGCCAGCTCACGAGCAGGACAGGGGGCTAATCAGCCCCAGCATTTT	CASSRAGQGANQPQHF
TRBV5-4	TRBJ1-2	NA	NA	TGTGCCAGCAGTCAACCGGGACGAGGAACTTTTAACTATGGCTACACCTTC	CASSQPGRGTFNYGYTF
TRBV6-1	TRBJ2-1	NA	NA	TGTGCCAGCAGTGCCACCCTCGGGGAACCGGGCAATGAGCAGTTCTTC	CASSATLGEPGNEQFF
TRBV5-4	TRBJ1-1	NA	TRBD1	TGTGCCAGCAGCTTGCCGGACAGGGAAACTGAAGCTTTCTTT	CASSLPDRETEAFF
TRBV25-1	TRBJ1-1	NA	NA	TGTGCCAGCAGTGAATTTGGAGTTGAAGCTTTCTTT	CASSEFGVEAFF
TRBV7-9	TRBJ1-1	NA	NA	TGTGCCAGCAGCTTAATTGGGGGGCAGACTGAAGCTTTCTTT	CASSLIGGQTEAFF
TRBV3-1/TRBV3-2	TRBJ2-7	NA	NA	TGTGCCAGCTCCGGTTCCTACGAGCAGTACTTC	CASSGSYEQYF
TRBV7-9	TRBJ2-3	NA	NA	TGTGCCAGCAGTTTCATACCGCAGGGGCAGTATTTT	CASSFIPQGQYF
TRBV7-9	TRBJ2-1	NA	TRBD2	TGTGCCAGCAGCTTTCAGCGGGGGGAGGATGAGCAGTTCTTC	CASSFQRGEDEQFF
TRBV3-1/TRBV3-2	TRBJ2-5	NA	NA	TGTGCCAGCAGCCAAGACGGGGAGACCCAGTACTTC	CASSQDGETQYF
TRBV10-3	TRBJ2-1	NA	TRBD2	TGTGCCATCAGTGCACTAGCGGGCAGCTCCTACAATGAGCAGTTCTTC	CAISALAGSSYNEQFF
TRBV7-9	TRBJ2-5	NA	TRBD2	TGTGCCAGCAGCGGGGGACTAGTTGAGACCCAGTACTTC	CASSGGLVETQYF
TRBV9	TRBJ2-7	NA	TRBD2	TGTGCCAGCAGCGTAGCTAGAGCGGGAGGGCCTTCCGAGCAGTACTTC	CASSVARAGGPSEQYF
TRBV7-4	TRBJ2-2	NA	TRBD2	TGTGCCAGCAGCCGCGGGCGGACTAGCGGGAGTTCGGGCACCGGGGAGCTGTTTTTT	CASSRGRTSGSSGTGELFF
TRBV3-1/TRBV3-2	TRBJ1-5	NA	TRBD1	TGTGCCAGCAGCCAAGATAGGAGGACAGGGAACCAGCCCCAGCATTTT	CASSQDRRTGNQPQHF
TRBV6-5	TRBJ2-2	once	TRBD1	TGTGCCAGCAGGAGCACAGGGGGATCTATCGGGGAGCTGTTTTTT	CASRSTGGSIGELFF
TRBV29-1	TRBJ2-5	NA	TRBD1	TGCAGCGTTGGGACAGGGAAAGAGACCCAGTACTTC	CSVGTGKETQYF
TRBV3-1/TRBV3-2	TRBJ1-1	NA	NA	TGTGCCAGCAGGGCCGGGACCTTTGAAGCTTTCTTT	CASRAGTFEAFF
TRBV18	TRBJ2-7	once	NA	TGTGCCAGCTCCGCAGGTGTGCACGAGCAGTACTTC	CASSAGVHEQYF
TRBV11-3	TRBJ2-3	NA	NA	TGTGCCAGCAGCTTTGGGGGAGCGAGCACAGATACGCAGTATTTT	CASSFGGASTDTQYF
TRBV24-1	TRBJ2-4	NA	NA	TGTGCCACCAGCGATCCGGGGGTAAACATTCAGTACTTC	CATSDPGVNIQYF
TRBV6-5	TRBJ2-7	NA	NA	TGTGCCAGCAGTTACTCGGGTCGGGGAGCCTACGAGCAGTACTTC	CASSYSGRGAYEQYF
TRBV7-3	TRBJ2-1	NA	NA	TGTGCCAGCAGCTTGGCCCCTACCTCCTACAATGAGCAGTTCTTC	CASSLAPTSYNEQFF
TRBV6-6	TRBJ2-2	once	TRBD2	TGTGCCAGCAGCCCGGACACGGCCGGGGGACTAGCGGGAGGATGGACCGGGGAGCTGTTTTTT	CASSPDTAGGLAGGWTGELFF
TRBV7-2	TRBJ2-2	few	TRBD1	TGTGCTACCGGGAGACAGGGGGCCACCGGGGAGCTGTTTTTT	CATGRQGATGELFF
TRBV6-1	TRBJ2-1	NA	NA	TGTGCCAGCAGTGAAGTAGGTACAGTAGCCAGCAATGAGCAGTTCTTC	CASSEVGTVASNEQFF
TRBV28	TRBJ2-6	NA	TRBD1	TGTGCCAGCAGGACTCAGGGGGCTGGGGCCAACGTCCTGACTTTC	CASRTQGAGANVLTF
TRBV28	TRBJ1-3	once	NA	TGTGCCAGCTCTTTCAGGGGCTACTCTGGAAACACCATATATTTT	CASSFRGYSGNTIYF
TRBV7-3	TRBJ2-5	NA	NA	TGTGCCAGCAGCTTAGAGACTACCCCGGGGGAGACCCAGTACTTC	CASSLETTPGETQYF
TRBV19	TRBJ1-5	NA	NA	TGTGCCAGTAGTATATGGGCAGGGGGCAATCAGCCCCAGCATTTT	CASSIWAGGNQPQHF
TRBV5-1	TRBJ2-5	NA	NA	TGCGCCAGCAGCCCGGGCGGGGCCCAGTACTTC	CASSPGGAQYF
TRBV29-1	TRBJ1-2	NA	TRBD1	TGCAGCGTTGGGGACAGCTATGGCTACACCTTC	CSVGDSYGYTF
TRBV11-1	TRBJ2-7	NA	NA	TGTGCCAGCAGCCTTCCGGACAGCACCTACGAGCAGTACTTC	CASSLPDSTYEQYF
TRBV14	TRBJ2-1	NA	TRBD2	TGTGCCAGCAGCCACCCTAGCGGCCAACTGCCCAATGAGCAGTTCTTC	CASSHPSGQLPNEQFF
TRBV7-3	TRBJ2-5	NA	NA	TGTGCCAGCAGTCTAGGACCCCAAGAGACCCAGTACTTC	CASSLGPQETQYF
TRBV5-1	TRBJ1-6	NA	NA	TGCGCCAGCAGCGCCTTGTCCCCTTCGAATTCACCCCTCCACTTT	CASSALSPSNSPLHF
TRBV19	TRBJ2-5	NA	TRBD2	TGTGCCAGTAGTATCGATAGCGGGAGTAGACAAGAGACCCAGTACTTC	CASSIDSGSRQETQYF
TRBV5-6	TRBJ1-4	NA	NA	TGTGCCAGCAGCTTGTCAGGAACTGAAAAACTGTTTTTT	CASSLSGTEKLFF
TRBV20-1	TRBJ2-1	NA	TRBD1	TGCAGTGCTAGTAGTGGGACAGAGTTAAATGAGCAGTTCTTC	CSASSGTELNEQFF
TRBV15	TRBJ1-6	NA	NA	TGTGCCACCAGCAGAGATCCTCGGACAGATTCACCCCTCCACTTT	CATSRDPRTDSPLHF
TRBV7-2	TRBJ1-5	NA	NA	TGTGCCAGCAGCTTAGACGTTAATCAGCCCCAGCATTTT	CASSLDVNQPQHF
TRBV29-1	TRBJ1-4	NA	NA	TGCAGCGTTGAAGATCCCAAAGCGAATGAAAAACTGTTTTTT	CSVEDPKANEKLFF
TRBV11-3	TRBJ2-1	NA	NA	TGTGCCAGCAGTTGGGAGACAGTTACTGCCCCTAAGAATGAGCAGTTCTTC	CASSWETVTAPKNEQFF
TRBV3-1/TRBV3-2	TRBJ2-1	NA	TRBD2	TGTGCCAGCAGCCAAGATCAGGACAGAAGCGGGAGGATCTACAATGAGCAGTTCTTC	CASSQDQDRSGRIYNEQFF